The clone carrying this T cell receptor (beta chain) has just a few counts. Its cognate antigen is unknown. Germline is not matched at one junction end, which may reflect a read error. Patients were all untreated before their thyroid surgery. As processed by the authors: Building a distant-metastasis classifier for papillary thyroid cancer drew on CDR3 differences across clinicopathological groups. TCRdb re-clonotyped the PCR reads via MiXCR. The V and J calls and clone size are TCRdb's, not the authors'. The sample comprises about 20,000 clones, about a sixth of which are singletons, and 8% to 13% rests with the top ten. This sample is drawn from a study of metastatic and nonmetastatic thyroid tumors. The wider study: Thyroid patients, malignant and benign, had repertoires compared across blood and tumor or nodule tissue. Study-level points and caveats: The reported finding was significantly higher TCR beta diversity in malignant thyroid tumors relative to benign nodules, in blood and tumor.

In germline, CDR1 is MNHEY, CDR2 SVGEGT. The CDR3 has 15 residues. This sequence originates from a female donor with papillary thyroid cancer or a benign thyroid nodule (not recorded which). Some clones in this sample may be carry-over from other donors' samples. J is TRBJ2-3 and V is TRBV6-2 or TRBV6-3; D not resolved. Sample: tumor tissue. The CDR3 bases are TGTGCCAGAAGTTACGGAGAGGCCCTGAGAGATACGCAGTATTTT. It encodes CARSYGEALRDTQYF.